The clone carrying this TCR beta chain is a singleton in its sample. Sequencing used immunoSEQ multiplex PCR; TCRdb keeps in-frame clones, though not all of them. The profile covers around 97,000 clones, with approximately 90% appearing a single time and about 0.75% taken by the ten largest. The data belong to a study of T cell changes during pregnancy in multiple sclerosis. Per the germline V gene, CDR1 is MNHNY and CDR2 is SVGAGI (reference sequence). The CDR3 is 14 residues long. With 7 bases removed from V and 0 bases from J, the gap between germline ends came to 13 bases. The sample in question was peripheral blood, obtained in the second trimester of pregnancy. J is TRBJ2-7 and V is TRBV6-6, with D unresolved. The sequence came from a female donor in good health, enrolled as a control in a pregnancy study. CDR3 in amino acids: CASTPDVLSYEQYF. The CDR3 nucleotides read TGTGCCAGCACTCCCGATGTACTCTCCTACGAGCAGTACTTC.